Listed here are 10 T cell receptor beta chains from one sample, sequenced in a study of blood T cell repertoires in COVID-19. Some clones are missing from TCRdb's copy, which holds only in-frame ones; the method was immunoSEQ multiplex PCR. The sample has some 340,000 clones; 85% are singletons. What was sequenced was peripheral blood. The receptors come from a woman aged 18-29 years with acute or convalescent COVID-19.

This sequence joins TRBV4-1 and TRBJ1-1, with a tentative D call TRBD1 (5 bases). The CDR3 has 15 residues. Germline V gives CDR1 MGHRA, CDR2 YSYEKL. The V gene lost 4 bases and the J gene lost 0 bases, with 12 bases spanning the gap. This CDR3 is CASSRITGLNTEAFF. The CDR3 nucleotides are TGCGCCAGCAGCCGCATCACAGGCTTGAACACTGAAGCTTTCTTT.

On this clone: Additional DNA sequences in this sample encode the identical CDR3. The rearrangement uses TRBV11-2 and TRBJ1-4; 9 bases agree with TRBD1. The CDR3 runs 14 residues. V shed 3 bases and J 8 bases; nucleotides not matched to a gene: 4. From germline, CDR1 is SGHAT and CDR2 FQNNGV. The CDR3 region is CASSLGQGGEKLFF. Written as DNA, the CDR3 is TGTGCCAGCAGCTTGGGACAGGGCGGAGAAAAACTGTTTTTT. The full variable domain, in which reference TRBV11-2 and TRBJ1-4 provide the parts outside the CDR3, is EAGVAQSPRYKIIEKRQSVAFWCNPISGHATLYWYQQILGQGPKLLIQFQNNGVVDDSQLPKDRFSAERLKGVDSTLKIQPAKLEDSAVYLCASSLGQGGEKLFFGSGTQLSVL.

CDR3 loop: CASTAGLEEKLFF. The CDR3 coding sequence is TGTGCCAGCACGGCAGGGCTTGAGGAAAAACTGTTTTTT. The rearrangement joins TRBV12-3 or TRBV12-4 to TRBJ1-4; D is possibly TRBD1 (5 bases). The CDR3 consists of 13 residues. V was pared by 7 bases and J by 8 bases, with 14 bases between.

The chain recombines TRBV21-1 with TRBJ2-2; TRBD2 was called by the table and not checked on the DNA. TRBV21-1 is noted as a pseudogene. The CDR3 consists of 13 residues. The CDR3 DNA sequence: TGTGCCAGCAGAGCGGGACGAACCGGGGAGCTGTTTTTT. It yields the protein CASRAGRTGELFF.

This clone appeared a single time. The rearrangement joins TRBV12-3 or TRBV12-4 to TRBJ1-5; the D gene is possibly TRBD1 (5 bases). The CDR3 length is 13 residues. Trimming shortened V by 7 bases and J by 6 bases, and 13 bases separated the two germline ends. The CDR3: CASKTGLSQPQHF. The CDR3 nucleotides read TGTGCCAGCAAAACAGGTCTCAGTCAGCCCCAGCATTTT.

The rearrangement uses TRBV5-5 and TRBJ2-2; unclear D gene. Deletions cut 2 bases from V and 1 base from J, with 3 bases between. The CDR3 runs 13 residues. The V gene's germline CDR1 is SGHKS and CDR2 YYEKEE (reference sequence). CDR3 in DNA: TGTGCCAGCAGCTTCTTGAACACCGGGGAGCTGTTTTTT. Translating gives CASSFLNTGELFF.

This rearrangement joins TRBV6-5 to TRBJ1-2; maybe TRBD1 (5 bases). V gave up 0 bases and J gave up 4 bases, with 15 bases separating them. The CDR3 is 16 amino acids. Germline-derived CDR1 and CDR2 are MNHEY and SVGAGI. Written as DNA, the CDR3 is TGTGCCAGCAGTTACTCGGGAGGGGCGCAGGTCTATGGCTACACCTTC. Its protein product is CASSYSGGAQVYGYTF.

The chain has TRBV6-5 and TRBJ1-1; D is unresolved. V lost 7 bases to trimming and J lost 11 bases, with 17 bases between them. Looked up from germline, CDR1 is MNHEY and CDR2 is SVGAGI. This CDR3 comprises 12 residues. CDR3 coding DNA: TGTGCCAGCACGCCGGTTGCATCCTTGGCTTTCTTT. This encodes CASTPVASLAFF.

This clone appeared once. V is TRBV24-1 and J is TRBJ2-1, with 10 bases fitting TRBD1. Unmatched junction bases numbered 4, after V lost 4 bases and J lost 5 bases. This CDR3 spans 15 amino acids. Germline lookup yields CDR1 KGHDR and CDR2 SFDVKD. CDR3 loop: CATSEGDRGDNEQFF. The CDR3 nucleotides read TGTGCCACCAGTGAAGGGGACAGGGGTGACAATGAGCAGTTCTTC.

The V and J genes are TRBV19 and TRBJ1-4; D remains unclear. CDR1 and CDR2 from the germline V gene are LNHDA and SQIVND (reference sequence). Trimming left V 3 bases short and J 5 bases short, with 7 bases between. This CDR3 spans 13 amino acids. CDR3 DNA sequence: TGTGCCAGTAGTATCTCCGGGAATGAAAAACTGTTTTTT. Amino acid sequence: CASSISGNEKLFF.